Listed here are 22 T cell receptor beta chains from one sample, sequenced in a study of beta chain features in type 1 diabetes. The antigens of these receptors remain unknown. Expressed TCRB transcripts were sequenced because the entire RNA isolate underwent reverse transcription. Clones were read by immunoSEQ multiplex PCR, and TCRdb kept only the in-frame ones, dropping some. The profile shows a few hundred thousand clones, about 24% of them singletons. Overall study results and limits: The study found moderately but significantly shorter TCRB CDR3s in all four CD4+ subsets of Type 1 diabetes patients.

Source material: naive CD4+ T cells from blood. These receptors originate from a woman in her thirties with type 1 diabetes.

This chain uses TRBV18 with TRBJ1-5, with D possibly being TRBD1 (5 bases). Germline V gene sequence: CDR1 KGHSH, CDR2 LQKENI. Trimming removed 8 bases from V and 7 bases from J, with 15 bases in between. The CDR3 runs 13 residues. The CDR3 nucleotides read TGTGCCAGCACACTCGGGGGGGACCAGCCCCAGCATTTT. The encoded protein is CASTLGGDQPQHF.

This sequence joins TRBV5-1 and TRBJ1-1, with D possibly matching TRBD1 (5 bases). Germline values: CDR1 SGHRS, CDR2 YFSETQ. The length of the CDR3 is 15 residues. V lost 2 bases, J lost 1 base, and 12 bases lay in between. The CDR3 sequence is CASSFDRVPNTEAFF. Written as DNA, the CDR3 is TGCGCCAGCAGCTTCGACAGAGTACCGAACACTGAAGCTTTCTTT.

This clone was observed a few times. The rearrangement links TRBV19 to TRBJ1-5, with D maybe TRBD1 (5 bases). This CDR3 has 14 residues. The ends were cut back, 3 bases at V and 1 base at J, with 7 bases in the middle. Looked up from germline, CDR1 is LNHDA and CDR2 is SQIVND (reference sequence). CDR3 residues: CASSMAGSNQPQHF. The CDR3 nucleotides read TGTGCCAGTAGTATGGCAGGGAGCAATCAGCCCCAGCATTTT.

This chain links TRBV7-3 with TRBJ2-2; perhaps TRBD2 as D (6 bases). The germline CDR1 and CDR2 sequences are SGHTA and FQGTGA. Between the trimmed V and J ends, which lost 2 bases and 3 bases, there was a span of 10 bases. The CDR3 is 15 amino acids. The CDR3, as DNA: TGTGCCAGCAGCTTATTCGGGAGTGACACCGGGGAGCTGTTTTTT. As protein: CASSLFGSDTGELFF.

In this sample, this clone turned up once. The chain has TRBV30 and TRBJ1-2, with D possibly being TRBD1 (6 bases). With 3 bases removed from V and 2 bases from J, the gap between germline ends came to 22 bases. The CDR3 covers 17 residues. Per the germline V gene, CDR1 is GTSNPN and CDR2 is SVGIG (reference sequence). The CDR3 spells CAWSGRGGGGVNYGYTF. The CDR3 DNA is TGTGCCTGGAGCGGGCGGGGTGGCGGGGGCGTCAACTATGGCTACACCTTC. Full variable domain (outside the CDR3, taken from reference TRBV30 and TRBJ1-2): SQTIHQWPATLVQPVGSPLSLECTVEGTSNPNLYWYRQAAGRGLQLLFYSVGIGQISSEVPQNLSASRPQDRQFILSSKKLLLSDSGFYLCAWSGRGGGGVNYGYTFGSGTRLTVV.

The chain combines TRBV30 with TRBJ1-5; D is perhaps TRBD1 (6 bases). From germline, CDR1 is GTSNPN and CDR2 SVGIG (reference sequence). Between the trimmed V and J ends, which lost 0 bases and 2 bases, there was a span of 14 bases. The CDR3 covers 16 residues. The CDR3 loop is CAWSVGGGAGNQPQHF. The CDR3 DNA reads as TGTGCCTGGAGTGTTGGCGGGGGCGCAGGCAATCAGCCCCAGCATTTT. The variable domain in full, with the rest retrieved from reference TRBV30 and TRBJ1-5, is SQTIHQWPATLVQPVGSPLSLECTVEGTSNPNLYWYRQAAGRGLQLLFYSVGIGQISSEVPQNLSASRPQDRQFILSSKKLLLSDSGFYLCAWSVGGGAGNQPQHFGDGTRLSIL.

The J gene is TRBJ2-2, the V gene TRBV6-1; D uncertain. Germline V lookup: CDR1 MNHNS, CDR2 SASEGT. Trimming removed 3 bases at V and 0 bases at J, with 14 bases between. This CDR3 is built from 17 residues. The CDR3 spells CASSDPAQASNTGELFF. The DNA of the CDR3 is TGTGCCAGCAGTGATCCAGCCCAAGCGTCGAACACCGGGGAGCTGTTTTTT.

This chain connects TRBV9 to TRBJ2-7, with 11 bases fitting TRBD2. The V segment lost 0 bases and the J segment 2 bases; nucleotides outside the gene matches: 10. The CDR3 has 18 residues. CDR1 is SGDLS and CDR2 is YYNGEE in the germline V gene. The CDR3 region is CASSVAEPGLAAPYEQYF. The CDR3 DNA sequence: TGTGCCAGCAGCGTAGCGGAGCCGGGACTAGCGGCCCCCTACGAGCAGTACTTC.

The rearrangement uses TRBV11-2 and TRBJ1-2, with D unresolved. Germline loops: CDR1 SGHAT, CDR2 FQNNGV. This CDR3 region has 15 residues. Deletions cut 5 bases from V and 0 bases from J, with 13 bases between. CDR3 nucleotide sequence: TGTGCCAGCAGCCCCCTCCTTTCTTCTAACTATGGCTACACCTTC. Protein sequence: CASSPLLSSNYGYTF.

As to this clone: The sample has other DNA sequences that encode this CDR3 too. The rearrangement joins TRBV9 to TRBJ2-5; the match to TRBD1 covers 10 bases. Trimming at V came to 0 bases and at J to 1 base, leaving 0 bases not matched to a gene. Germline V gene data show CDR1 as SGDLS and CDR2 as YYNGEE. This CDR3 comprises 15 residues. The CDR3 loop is CASSVGTGGQETQYF. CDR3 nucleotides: TGTGCCAGCAGCGTAGGGACAGGGGGCCAAGAGACCCAGTACTTC. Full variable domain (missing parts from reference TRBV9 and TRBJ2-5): DSGVTQTPKHLITATGQRVTLRCSPRSGDLSVYWYQQSLDQGLQFLIQYYNGEERAKGNILERFSAQQFPDLHSELNLSSLELGDSALYFCASSVGTGGQETQYFGPGTRLLVL.

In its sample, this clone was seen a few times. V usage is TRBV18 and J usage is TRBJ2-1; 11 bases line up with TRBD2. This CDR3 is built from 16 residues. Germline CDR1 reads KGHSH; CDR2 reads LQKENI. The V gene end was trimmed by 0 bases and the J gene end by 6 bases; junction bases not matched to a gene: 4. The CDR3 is CASSPPYSGRGNEQFF. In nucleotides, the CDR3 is TGTGCCAGCTCACCACCGTATAGCGGGAGGGGCAATGAGCAGTTCTTC.

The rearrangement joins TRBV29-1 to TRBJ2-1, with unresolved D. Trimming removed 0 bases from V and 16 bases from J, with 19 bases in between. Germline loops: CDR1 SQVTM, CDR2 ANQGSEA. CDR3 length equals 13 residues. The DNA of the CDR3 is TGCAGCGTTGAAGATCGGCGCGGAAGCCTTTGTTTCTTC. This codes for CSVEDRRGSLCFF.

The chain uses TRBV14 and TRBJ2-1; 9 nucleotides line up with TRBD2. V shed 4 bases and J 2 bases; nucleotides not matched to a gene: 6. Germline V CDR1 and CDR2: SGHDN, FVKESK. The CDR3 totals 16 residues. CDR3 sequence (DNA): TGTGCCAGCAGCCGAAATAGCGGGAGTCCCTACAATGAGCAGTTCTTC. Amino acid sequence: CASSRNSGSPYNEQFF.

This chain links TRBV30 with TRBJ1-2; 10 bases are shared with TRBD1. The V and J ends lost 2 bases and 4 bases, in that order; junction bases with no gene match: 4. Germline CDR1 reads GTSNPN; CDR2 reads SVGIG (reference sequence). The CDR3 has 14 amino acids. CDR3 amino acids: CAWSTGTGVYGYTF. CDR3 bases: TGTGCCTGGAGTACAGGGACAGGGGTCTATGGCTACACCTTC.

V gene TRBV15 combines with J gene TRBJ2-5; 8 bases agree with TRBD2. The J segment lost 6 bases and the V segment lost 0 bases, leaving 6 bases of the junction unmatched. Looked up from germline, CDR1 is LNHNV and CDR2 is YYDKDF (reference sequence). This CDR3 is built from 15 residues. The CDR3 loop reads CATSREWRGVQTQYF. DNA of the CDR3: TGTGCCACCAGCAGAGAGTGGCGGGGGGTCCAGACCCAGTACTTC.

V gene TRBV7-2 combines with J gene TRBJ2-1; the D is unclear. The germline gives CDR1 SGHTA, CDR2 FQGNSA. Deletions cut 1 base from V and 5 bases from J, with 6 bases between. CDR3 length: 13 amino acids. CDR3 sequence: CASSLELNNEQFF. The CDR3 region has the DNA TGTGCCAGCAGCTTAGAGCTGAACAATGAGCAGTTCTTC.

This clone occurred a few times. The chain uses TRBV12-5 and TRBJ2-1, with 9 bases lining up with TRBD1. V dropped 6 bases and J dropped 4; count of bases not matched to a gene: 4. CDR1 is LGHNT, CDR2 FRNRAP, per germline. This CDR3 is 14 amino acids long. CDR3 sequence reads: CASGSGTGYNEQFF. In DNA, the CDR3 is TGTGCTAGTGGCTCCGGGACAGGGTACAATGAGCAGTTCTTC.

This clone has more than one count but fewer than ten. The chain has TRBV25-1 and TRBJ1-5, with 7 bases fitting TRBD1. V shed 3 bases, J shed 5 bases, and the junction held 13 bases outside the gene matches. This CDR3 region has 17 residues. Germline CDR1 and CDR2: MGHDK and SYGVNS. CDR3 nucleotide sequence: TGTGCCAGCAGTGATGATTTCGGGACAGACTTTGATCAGCCCCAGCATTTT. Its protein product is CASSDDFGTDFDQPQHF. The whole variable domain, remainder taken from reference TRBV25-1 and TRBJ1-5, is EADIYQTPRYLVIGTGKKITLECSQTMGHDKMYWYQQDPGMELHLIHYSYGVNSTEKGDLSSESTVSRIRTEHFPLTLESARPSHTSQYLCASSDDFGTDFDQPQHFGDGTRLSIL.

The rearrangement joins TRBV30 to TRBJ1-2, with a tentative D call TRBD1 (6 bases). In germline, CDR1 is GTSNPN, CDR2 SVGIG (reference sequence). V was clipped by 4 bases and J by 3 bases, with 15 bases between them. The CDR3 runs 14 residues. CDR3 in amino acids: CAWTANREYYGYTF. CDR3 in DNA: TGTGCCTGGACGGCTAACAGGGAATACTATGGCTACACCTTC.

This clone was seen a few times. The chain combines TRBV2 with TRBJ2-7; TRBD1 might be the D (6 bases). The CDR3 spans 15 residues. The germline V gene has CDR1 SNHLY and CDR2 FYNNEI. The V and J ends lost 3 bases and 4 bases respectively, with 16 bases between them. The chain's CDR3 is CASSEQGQGMYEQYF. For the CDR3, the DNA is TGTGCCAGCAGTGAGCAAGGGCAGGGGATGTACGAGCAGTACTTC.

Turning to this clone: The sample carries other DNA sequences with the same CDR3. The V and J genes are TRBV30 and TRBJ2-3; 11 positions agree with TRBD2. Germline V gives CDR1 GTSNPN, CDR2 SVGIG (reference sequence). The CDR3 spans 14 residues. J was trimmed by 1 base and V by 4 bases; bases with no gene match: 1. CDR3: CAWTLAGGTDTQYF. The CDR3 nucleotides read TGTGCCTGGACACTAGCGGGAGGCACAGATACGCAGTATTTT.

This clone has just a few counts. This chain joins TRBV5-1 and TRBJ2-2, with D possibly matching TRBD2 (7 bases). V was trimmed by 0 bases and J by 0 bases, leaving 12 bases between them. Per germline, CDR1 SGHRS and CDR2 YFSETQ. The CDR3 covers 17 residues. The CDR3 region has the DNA TGCGCCAGCAGCTTGGGCGGGGGCTACCCGAACACCGGGGAGCTGTTTTTT. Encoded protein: CASSLGGGYPNTGELFF.